This T cell receptor (beta chain) is from a study of T cells in localized non-small cell lung cancer. Regarding the study as a whole: Investigators sequenced only a single tumor region, leaving heterogeneity possible.

This clone occurred a few times. Its antigen is currently unknown. Clones were sequenced by immunoSEQ multiplex PCR, and TCRdb holds only the in-frame ones, with some missing. The table has approximately 54,000 clones, roughly four fifths seen once. Germline V lookup: CDR1 SEHNR, CDR2 FQNEAQ (reference sequence). V gave up 0 bases and J gave up 6 bases; unmatched junction bases: 4. This CDR3 has 15 residues. The TCR sequence derives from a female donor at least 60 years old with stage II squamous cell lung carcinoma. The chain is built from TRBV7-9 and TRBJ2-1; 8 bases are a match to TRBD2. The specimen comprised peripheral blood, sampled before any cancer treatment. The CDR3 region is CASSLASGATNEQFF. The CDR3 DNA follows: TGTGCCAGCAGCTTAGCTAGCGGGGCAACCAATGAGCAGTTCTTC.